This record concerns one T cell receptor beta chain sequence. Antigen: not known. The entry originates in a study of PD-1 blockade in classical Hodgkin lymphoma. Broader study findings: Exclusion was the outcome for patients who began nivolumab under 1 year after ASCT. In CD4+ cells, TCR diversity went up significantly by C4D1, but in CD8+ cells it did not.

This CDR3 comprises 16 residues. Germline loops: CDR1 ENHRY, CDR2 SYGVKD. J lost 0 bases, V lost 10 bases, and 11 bases had no gene match. Measured with immunoSEQ multiplex PCR; TCRdb has only the in-frame clones, and not every one. The sample lists 85,000 to 90,000 clones, about nine tenths occurring once. Time point meaning: cycle 4 day 1 (C4D1), after 6 weeks of nivolumab. Patients all relapsed after autologous stem cell transplantation, and there was variation in brentuximab vedotin exposure. The TCR comes from a human donor with classical Hodgkin lymphoma. The chain has TRBV10-3 and TRBJ1-5, with 8 bases lining up with TRBD1. Sequencing was performed on peripheral blood mononuclear cells (PBMCs), taken before the fourth cycle of nivolumab. CDR3 in amino acids: CANDRGRNFSNQPQHF. DNA of the CDR3: TGTGCCAACGACAGGGGCAGAAATTTTAGCAATCAGCCCCAGCATTTT.